This T cell receptor (beta chain) was profiled in a study of blood T cell repertoires in COVID-19. Overall study: Spain, Italy and the United States supplied samples that represented acute and convalescent COVID-19. Sources were T cells, B-cell-depleted T cells, or PBMCs; the material itself was cDNA or gDNA.

In the original processing: Nucleated cell counts were estimated from reference gene primer amplification. Method: immunoSEQ multiplex PCR; TCRdb's copy keeps in-frame clones and lacks some. V and J calls and clone size come straight from that table; D and trimming were deduced from the DNA. The data hold roughly 42,000 clones, with roughly nine tenths observed a single time. The sample consisted of peripheral blood. The origin of this receptor is a human donor in a cohort sampled during active COVID-19.

The CDR3 region is CASSPGPGGDTQYF. The CDR3 bases are TGTGCCAGCAGTCCCGGGCCAGGGGGAGATACGCAGTATTTT. This chain links TRBV5-5 with TRBJ2-3; 7 bases agree with TRBD1. Per the germline V gene, CDR1 is SGHKS and CDR2 is YYEKEE (reference sequence). CDR3 length: 14 amino acids. V shed 5 bases and J 5 bases; nucleotides not matched to a gene: 8.